These 25 T cell receptor beta chains originate from one sample sequenced in a study of T-cell reconstitution after alpha-beta-depleted transplantation in children. Unique molecular identifiers were built into the TCRbeta library. A single record per CDR3 protein comes from TCRdb applying MiXCR to the PCR reads. Of fewer than 400,000 distinct CDR3 sequences listed, 20% are singletons. Sample: PBMCs from the stem cell graft donor, taken from the stem cell graft. The receptors come from a human donor who donated a stem cell graft to a child with acute myeloid leukemia.

The chain has TRBV7-2 and TRBJ2-7, with D perhaps assigned TRBD1 or TRBD2 (5 bases each). Per the germline V gene, CDR1 is SGHTA and CDR2 is FQGNSA. The CDR3 has 14 amino acids. V was clipped by 5 bases and J by 1 base, with 12 bases between them. As DNA, the CDR3 is TGTGCCAGCAGCGAAGGATGGGGGTCCTACGAGCAGTACTTC. Encoded protein: CASSEGWGSYEQYF.

The gene calls are TRBV28 and TRBJ1-6; D call uncertain. CDR1 and CDR2 (germline): MDHEN, SYDVKM. This CDR3 is 15 amino acids long. The V end lost 6 bases, the J end lost 6 bases, and 15 bases lay between the germline ends. The CDR3 sequence: CASSGPQWGNSPLHF. The CDR3 DNA follows: TGTGCCAGCAGCGGTCCACAGTGGGGTAATTCACCCCTCCACTTT. Full variable domain (outside the CDR3, taken from reference TRBV28 and TRBJ1-6): DVKVTQSSRYLVKRTGEKVFLECVQDMDHENMFWYRQDPGLGLRLIYFSYDVKMKEKGDIPEGYSVSREKKERFSLILESASTNQTSMYLCASSGPQWGNSPLHFGNGTRLTVT.

This clonotype turned up a few times. The chain recombines TRBV15 with TRBJ2-7; TRBD2 matches 9 bases. The CDR3 consists of 16 residues. Germline V gene sequence: CDR1 LNHNV, CDR2 YYDKDF (reference sequence). After removal of 1 base from V and 5 bases from J, the junction contained 9 bases not matched to a gene. The CDR3 here is CATSRVPGTSRNEQYF. The CDR3 nucleotides are TGTGCCACCAGCAGAGTCCCAGGGACTAGCCGAAACGAGCAGTACTTC.

The chain's CDR3 is CASSHGRNNEQFF. CDR3 bases: TGTGCCAGCTCACACGGGCGAAATAATGAGCAGTTCTTC. The chain employs TRBV18 and TRBJ2-1; D is ambiguous. Looked up from germline, CDR1 is KGHSH and CDR2 is LQKENI. V lost 4 bases to trimming and J lost 7 bases, with 11 bases between them. The CDR3 has 13 amino acids.

V and J are TRBV6-5 and TRBJ2-1; TRBD1 aligns across 7 bases. Germline-derived CDR1 and CDR2 are MNHEY and SVGAGI. The CDR3 length is 15 residues. J lost 0 bases, V lost 2 bases, and 1 base had no gene match. This chain's CDR3 is CASSYRGPSYNEQFF. The CDR3 nucleotides read TGTGCCAGCAGTTACAGGGGGCCCTCCTACAATGAGCAGTTCTTC.

This clonotype occurred a few times. The chain is built from TRBV6-5 and TRBJ1-2; TRBD1 matches at 7 bases. After removal of 6 bases from V and 5 bases from J, the junction contained 9 bases not matched to a gene. CDR1 is MNHEY, CDR2 SVGAGI, per germline. The CDR3 is 14 amino acids. CDR3 nucleotide sequence: TGTGCCAGCAGCCGTACAGGGGAGGGGTATGGCTACACCTTC. Amino acids: CASSRTGEGYGYTF.

The V and J genes are TRBV7-9 and TRBJ1-2, with D unresolved. Germline assignment: CDR1 SEHNR and CDR2 FQNEAQ (reference sequence). V dropped 4 bases and J dropped 7 bases, with 10 bases sitting between them. The CDR3 extends over 12 amino acids. The CDR3 bases are TGTGCCAGCAGCTGGAAAGGACTTGGCTACACCTTC. Translating it yields CASSWKGLGYTF.

The chain combines TRBV12-3 or TRBV12-4 with TRBJ2-4; TRBD2 matches 10 bases. The trim removed 7 bases at V and 9 bases at J, leaving 9 bases unmatched. CDR3 length: 14 amino acids. CDR3 coding DNA: TGTGCCAGCACCCTAGCGGGAGTGGAGGGCATTCAGTACTTC. Its translation is CASTLAGVEGIQYF.

Only a few counts were recorded for this clonotype. The V gene is TRBV10-3, the J gene TRBJ2-3; D uncertain. Germline assignment: CDR1 ENHRY and CDR2 SYGVKD. V was pared by 7 bases and J by 0 bases, with 11 bases between. This CDR3 has 14 residues. The CDR3 coding sequence is TGTGCCATCACCGCGACGTCTAGCACAGATACGCAGTATTTT. As protein: CAITATSSTDTQYF.

This chain links TRBV12-3 or TRBV12-4 with TRBJ2-7; TRBD2 aligns across 7 bases. After removal of 2 bases from V and 3 bases from J, the junction contained 7 bases not matched to a gene. This CDR3 has 15 residues. CDR3 region: CASSLWTLADYEQYF. CDR3 coding DNA: TGTGCCAGCAGTTTATGGACCCTAGCGGACTACGAGCAGTACTTC.

This CDR3 reads CASRGVSTNTGELFF. The CDR3 nucleotides are TGTGCCAGCCGCGGAGTGAGTACGAACACCGGGGAGCTGTTTTTT. V gene TRBV28 combines with J gene TRBJ2-2; unclear D gene. Trimming took off 8 bases at V and 0 bases at J, with 13 bases between the two ends. This CDR3 region has 15 residues. The V gene's germline CDR1 is MDHEN and CDR2 SYDVKM. Together with reference TRBV28 and TRBJ2-2, the CDR3 gives the full variable domain: DVKVTQSSRYLVKRTGEKVFLECVQDMDHENMFWYRQDPGLGLRLIYFSYDVKMKEKGDIPEGYSVSREKKERFSLILESASTNQTSMYLCASRGVSTNTGELFFGEGSRLTVL.

This clonotype has just a few counts. V gene TRBV25-1 combines with J gene TRBJ1-4, with D perhaps TRBD1 (5 bases). The CDR3 length is 15 residues. Trimming shortened V by 6 bases and J by 8 bases, and 19 bases separated the two germline ends. Germline CDR1 reads MGHDK; CDR2 reads SYGVNS. The CDR3 bases are TGTGCCAGCAGCCCGGGGGACGGGGAGGTGGAAAAACTGTTTTTT. Translating gives CASSPGDGEVEKLFF.

This clonotype turned up a few times. The chain recombines TRBV24-1 with TRBJ1-2; no clear D gene. Trimming took 4 bases from V and 3 from J, leaving 8 bases between them. Germline loops: CDR1 KGHDR, CDR2 SFDVKD. This CDR3 spans 13 amino acids. The CDR3 sequence: CATSEGGDYGYTF. The CDR3, as DNA: TGTGCCACCAGTGAAGGCGGCGACTATGGCTACACCTTC.

The V and J genes are TRBV11-2 and TRBJ2-6; D gene unclear. CDR3 length equals 18 residues. Germline CDR1 and CDR2: SGHAT and FQNNGV. With 4 bases removed from V and 0 bases from J, the gap between germline ends came to 16 bases. For the CDR3, the DNA is TGTGCCAGCAGCTACGACATGGTCATGTTCTCTGGGGCCAACGTCCTGACTTTC. This encodes CASSYDMVMFSGANVLTF.

The V gene is TRBV5-1, the J gene TRBJ1-2; 9 positions match TRBD1. V was pared by 5 bases and J by 5 bases, with 10 bases of the junction left unmatched. CDR3 length: 15 residues. The V gene's germline CDR1 is SGHRS and CDR2 YFSETQ. This CDR3 reads CASRDRTGAGYGYTF. Written as DNA, the CDR3 is TGCGCCAGCAGGGACCGGACAGGGGCCGGGTATGGCTACACCTTC.

V usage is TRBV7-8 and J usage is TRBJ2-2, with D unclear. V shed 1 base and J shed 7 bases, with 7 bases lying between them. This CDR3 region has 13 residues. Looked up from germline, CDR1 is SGHVS and CDR2 is FQNEAQ. The CDR3 region is CASSLGYGGELFF. In DNA, the CDR3 is TGTGCCAGCAGCTTAGGTTACGGCGGGGAGCTGTTTTTT.

The table lists this clonotype with many counts. V gene TRBV5-1 combines with J gene TRBJ2-5, with D unresolved. Trimming took off 0 bases at V and 1 base at J, with 7 bases between the two ends. CDR1 is SGHRS and CDR2 is YFSETQ in the germline V gene. CDR3 size: 14 residues. The CDR3 bases are TGCGCCAGCAGCTTGGGTCAAATCCAAGAGACCCAGTACTTC. Its translation is CASSLGQIQETQYF. Full variable domain (missing parts from reference TRBV5-1 and TRBJ2-5): KAGVTQTPRYLIKTRGQQVTLSCSPISGHRSVSWYQQTPGQGLQFLFEYFSETQRNKGNFPGRFSGRQFSNSRSEMNVSTLELGDSALYLCASSLGQIQETQYFGPGTRLLVL.

The chain joins TRBV5-1 to TRBJ2-2; TRBD2 aligns across 11 bases. The CDR3 consists of 16 residues. V trimming: 4 bases; J trimming: 5 bases; junction bases outside the gene matches: 7. Germline CDR1 reads SGHRS; CDR2 reads YFSETQ. CDR3 protein: CASSQLAGVVTGELFF. The CDR3 DNA is TGCGCCAGCAGCCAACTAGCGGGAGTCGTTACCGGGGAGCTGTTTTTT.

The chain is built from TRBV6-1 and TRBJ1-2; 7 positions agree with TRBD1. Trimming took 10 bases from V and 3 from J; bases not matched to a gene: 8. The CDR3 runs 13 residues. CDR1 is MNHNS, CDR2 SASEGT, per germline. The CDR3 nucleotides read TGTGCCACCCGACAGGGAAATCACTATGGCTACACCTTC. This translates into CATRQGNHYGYTF.

This clonotype was seen a handful of times. The J gene is TRBJ2-3, the V gene TRBV10-2, with D possibly TRBD1 on 6 matching bases. Germline V gene sequence: CDR1 WSHSY, CDR2 SAAADI. The CDR3 spans 15 residues. V dropped 8 bases and J dropped 2 bases, with 17 bases sitting between them. The CDR3 loop reads CASSWERGYTDTQYF. CDR3 bases: TGCGCCAGCTCGTGGGAGAGGGGGTACACAGATACGCAGTATTTT.

Only a few counts were recorded for this clonotype. This chain links TRBV5-1 with TRBJ2-7; no clear D. Germline-derived CDR1 and CDR2 are SGHRS and YFSETQ. V lost 0 bases, J lost 3 bases, and 13 bases lay in between. This CDR3 has 15 residues. CDR3 nucleotides: TGCGCCAGCAGCTTGGTTTCGCCCTCGGACTACGAGCAGTACTTC. Protein product: CASSLVSPSDYEQYF. Variable domain in full (rest from reference TRBV5-1 and TRBJ2-7): KAGVTQTPRYLIKTRGQQVTLSCSPISGHRSVSWYQQTPGQGLQFLFEYFSETQRNKGNFPGRFSGRQFSNSRSEMNVSTLELGDSALYLCASSLVSPSDYEQYFGPGTRLTVT.

V gene TRBV20-1 combines with J gene TRBJ2-7, with D perhaps matching TRBD1 or TRBD2 (5 bases each). V lost 0 bases and J 3 bases, leaving 9 bases between the germline ends. This CDR3 has 13 residues. Germline assignment: CDR1 DFQATT and CDR2 SNEGSKA (reference sequence). For the CDR3, the DNA is TGCAGTGCTAGAGAGGGACCGCGCTACGAGCAGTACTTC. Protein sequence: CSAREGPRYEQYF.

The CDR3 DNA reads as TGCAGCGCTGGGAGTTGGTACGAGCAGTACTTC. Encoded protein: CSAGSWYEQYF. This rearrangement joins TRBV29-1 to TRBJ2-7; D is perhaps TRBD2 (5 bases). The V gene's germline CDR1 is SQVTM and CDR2 ANQGSEA. The CDR3 length is 11 residues. The V end lost 7 bases, the J end lost 4 bases, and 11 bases lay between the germline ends.

This clonotype occurred a few times. The genes are TRBV4-1 and TRBJ2-2; D gene uncertain. The CDR3 totals 12 residues. Germline V gives CDR1 MGHRA, CDR2 YSYEKL. Trimming took 2 bases from V and 4 from J, leaving 2 bases between them. The CDR3 nucleotides read TGCGCCAGCAGCCAACCCACCGGGGAGCTGTTTTTT. Its protein is CASSQPTGELFF.

This clonotype was counted only a few times. V and J are TRBV20-1 and TRBJ2-1, with 7 bases lining up with TRBD2. This CDR3 region has 17 residues. J gave up 0 bases and V 4 bases, and 12 bases lay outside the gene matches. In germline, CDR1 is DFQATT, CDR2 SNEGSKA (reference sequence). Written as DNA, the CDR3 is TGCAGTGCTAAAGTCATTAGCGGGTTAAGCTCCTACAATGAGCAGTTCTTC. It codes for CSAKVISGLSSYNEQFF.